This paragraph covers one T cell receptor (beta chain) sequence. Its antigen is unidentified. The sample is drawn from a study of T cell repertoires in cytomegalovirus infection. Whole-study results and caveats: Dominant in the ex vivo response were TCR beta clonotypes restricted by HLA-C and specific for CMV.

One entry per CDR3 protein results from TCRdb running MiXCR on the reads. The sample includes approximately 320,000 distinct CDR3 sequences, over 7.5% of them seen just once. The source is a human donor in good health (CMV status not recorded). Some clones in this sample may be carry-over from other donors' samples. Sequences were obtained from PBMCs.

The CDR3 protein is CAWSDYIGGQGDQPQHF. The CDR3 DNA reads TGTGCCTGGAGTGACTACATCGGGGGCCAGGGGGATCAGCCCCAGCATTTT. The rearrangement uses TRBV30 and TRBJ1-5; 7 positions match TRBD1. V gave up 1 base and J gave up 5 bases; unmatched junction bases: 14. The CDR3 has 17 residues. Germline V gives CDR1 GTSNPN, CDR2 SVGIG (reference sequence).